This T cell receptor beta chain was retrieved from a study of shared clonotypes between healthy human individuals. Libraries were prepared by immunoSEQ multiplex PCR; TCRdb keeps only in-frame clonotypes and omits some of them. The data show about 1.5 million clones, 95% to 99% seen once. This clone was seen once. J was trimmed by 3 bases and V by 6 bases; bases with no gene match: 8. The CDR3 runs 16 residues. Germline lookup yields CDR1 MNHEY and CDR2 SMNVEV (reference sequence). Sequencing was carried out using naive CD4+ T cells sorted from blood. Documented subset: CD45RA+ positively selected. The chain employs TRBV27 and TRBJ1-5, with 10 bases matching TRBD1. The receptor was derived from a young man in good health. CDR3: CASRRTGQGFNQPQHF. The CDR3 coding sequence is TGTGCCAGCAGAAGAACGGGACAGGGGTTCAATCAGCCCCAGCATTTT.